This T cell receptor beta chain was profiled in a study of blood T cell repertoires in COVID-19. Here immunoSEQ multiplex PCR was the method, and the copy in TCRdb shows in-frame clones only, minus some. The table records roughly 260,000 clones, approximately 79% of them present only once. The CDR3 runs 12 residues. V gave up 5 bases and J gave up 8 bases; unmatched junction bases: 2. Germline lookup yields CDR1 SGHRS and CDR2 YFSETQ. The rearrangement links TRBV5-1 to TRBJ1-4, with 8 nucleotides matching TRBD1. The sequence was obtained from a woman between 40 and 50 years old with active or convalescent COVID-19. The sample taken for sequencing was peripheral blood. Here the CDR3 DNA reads TGCGCCAGCAGAAGACAGGGGGAAAAACTGTTTTTT. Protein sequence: CASRRQGEKLFF.